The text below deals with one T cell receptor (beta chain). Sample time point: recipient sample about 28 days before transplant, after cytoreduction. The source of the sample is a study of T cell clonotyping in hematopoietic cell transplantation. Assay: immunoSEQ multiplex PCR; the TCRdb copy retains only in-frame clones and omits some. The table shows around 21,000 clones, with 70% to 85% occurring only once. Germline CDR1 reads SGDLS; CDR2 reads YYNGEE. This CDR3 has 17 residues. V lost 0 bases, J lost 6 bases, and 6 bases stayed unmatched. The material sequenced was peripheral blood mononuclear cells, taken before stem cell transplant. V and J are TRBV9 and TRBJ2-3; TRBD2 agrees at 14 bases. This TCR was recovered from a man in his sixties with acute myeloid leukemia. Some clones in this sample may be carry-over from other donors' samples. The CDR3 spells CASSVAPTSGGADTQYF. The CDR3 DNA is TGTGCCAGCAGCGTAGCTCCGACTAGCGGGGGGGCGGATACGCAGTATTTT.